The sequence of this T cell receptor beta chain was determined in a study of shared clonotypes between healthy human individuals. TCRdb keeps only in-frame clones here, not all; method: immunoSEQ multiplex PCR. The data contain fewer than 200,000 clones, approximately 60% of them singletons. Trimming left V 6 bases short and J 4 bases short, with 15 bases between. This CDR3 has 14 residues. Per the germline V gene, CDR1 is MNHEY and CDR2 is SVGAGI. Study-level findings and limits: Sorted-subset sequencing, rarefaction showed, was incomplete despite large depth. Naive CD4 clonotype sharing across several donors was 5% to 6%.

To note about this clone: Its antigen is currently unknown.

The source is a man aged 25 to 40 in good health. The sequenced sample consisted of memory CD4+ T cells sorted from blood. The sample's subset: CD45RA-negative fraction. This chain uses TRBV6-5 with TRBJ1-1; perhaps TRBD1 as D (5 bases). The CDR3 reads CASSLRGAGTEAFF. CDR3 sequence (DNA): TGTGCCAGCAGCCTCCGTGGGGCTGGCACTGAAGCTTTCTTT.